Detailed here is one T cell receptor beta chain. TCRdb reanalysed the 5' RACE reads using MiXCR and keeps one entry per CDR3 protein. The table shows tens of thousands of distinct CDR3 sequences, with roughly 13% occurring only once. This entry belongs to a study of early T cells in non-severe SARS-CoV-2 infection. Trimming took 6 bases from V and 2 from J, leaving 11 bases between them. CDR1 is MNHEY, CDR2 SMNVEV, per germline (reference sequence). The CDR3 runs to 13 residues. V and J are TRBV27 and TRBJ2-7; perhaps TRBD2 as D (5 bases). The clonotype originates from an adult who was a healthcare worker with PCR-confirmed SARS-CoV-2 infection or an uninfected control (not recorded which). This material consisted of whole blood, taken at baseline. In DNA form, the CDR3 reads TGTGCCAGCAGCGCGGGTATAGCCTACGAGCAGTACTTC. Translated, it gives CASSAGIAYEQYF.